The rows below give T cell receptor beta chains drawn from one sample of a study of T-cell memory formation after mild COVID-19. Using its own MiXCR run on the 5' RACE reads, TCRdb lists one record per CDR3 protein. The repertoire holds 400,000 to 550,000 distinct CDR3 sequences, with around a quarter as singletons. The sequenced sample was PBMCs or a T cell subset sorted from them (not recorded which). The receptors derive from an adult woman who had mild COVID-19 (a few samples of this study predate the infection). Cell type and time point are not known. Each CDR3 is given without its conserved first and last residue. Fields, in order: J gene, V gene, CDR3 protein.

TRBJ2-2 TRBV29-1 SVDSGGDTGELF
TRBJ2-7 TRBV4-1 ASRPIQGPYEQY
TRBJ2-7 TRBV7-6 ASSLQGVDTSYEQY
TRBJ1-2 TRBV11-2 ASSFPGGETYGYT
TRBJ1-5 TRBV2 ASGGDSNQPQH
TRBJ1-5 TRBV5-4 ASSSSGQGGQPQH
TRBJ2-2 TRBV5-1 ASSRAGSNTGELF
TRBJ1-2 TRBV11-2 ASSPRGGGYGYT
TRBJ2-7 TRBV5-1 ASSLVGQGDEQY
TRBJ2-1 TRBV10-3 AIGTGNYNEQF
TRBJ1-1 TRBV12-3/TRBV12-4 ASRRPGTEAF
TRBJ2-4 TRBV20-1 SARSLAKNIQY
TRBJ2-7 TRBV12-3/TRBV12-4 ASSLITEGEQY
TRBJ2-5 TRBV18 ASSSSMTGGGKTQY
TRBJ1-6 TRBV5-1 ASSDRQVNSPLH
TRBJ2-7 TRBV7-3 ASSPQASGRYEQY
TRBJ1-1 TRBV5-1 ASMGHGGVSTEAF
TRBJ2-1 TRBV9 ASSVVTSGGAHNEQF
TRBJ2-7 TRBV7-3 ASSLQGRHEQY
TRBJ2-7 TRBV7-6 ASSSTGQGSYEQY